The rows below give T cell receptor beta chains drawn from one sample of a study of a mutant IDH1 vaccine in newly diagnosed glioma. Data came from immunoSEQ multiplex PCR; TCRdb stores just in-frame clones and leaves some out. Altogether roughly 26,000 clones are present, over 80% being singletons, with the ten largest covering 25% to 35%. Their antigen targets remain unknown. The sequencing here drew on PBMCs, taken from a glioma patient whose treatment included an IDH1 peptide vaccine. The receptors originated from a man aged 25 to 40 with glioma. The CDR3 runs from the conserved cysteine through the conserved F or W. Each record gives: CDR3 protein, CDR3 DNA, V gene, J gene, clone size, D gene. A D gene is named only where the DNA matches it firmly. Clone size appears in some rows only: once, few, many, or a class for an expanded clone.

CDR3: CASSDGWSYEQYF
DNA: TGTGCCAGCAGTGATGGGTGGAGCTACGAGCAGTACTTC
V: TRBV6-1
J: TRBJ2-7
size: NA
D: NA

CDR3: CASSPPDREKAFF
DNA: TGTGCCAGCAGTCCACCTGACAGGGAGAAAGCTTTCTTT
V: TRBV28
J: TRBJ1-1
size: NA
D: TRBD1

CDR3: CASSDRDRGYEQYF
DNA: TGTGCCAGCAGCGACCGGGACAGGGGCTACGAGCAGTACTTC
V: TRBV5-4
J: TRBJ2-7
size: NA
D: TRBD1

CDR3: CAWSRTEQYF
DNA: TGTGCCTGGAGTCGTACTGAGCAGTACTTC
V: TRBV30
J: TRBJ2-7
size: NA
D: NA

CDR3: CASSQGGPGQGVSYEQYF
DNA: TGTGCCAGCAGCCAAGGCGGCCCGGGACAGGGGGTTTCCTACGAGCAGTACTTC
V: TRBV4-2
J: TRBJ2-7
size: NA
D: TRBD1

CDR3: CATQKPYEQYF
DNA: TGCGCGACACAGAAACCCTACGAGCAGTACTTC
V: TRBV28
J: TRBJ2-7
size: NA
D: NA

CDR3: CASSEPRGRYGYTF
DNA: TGTGCCAGCAGTGAACCCAGGGGGCGCTATGGCTACACCTTC
V: TRBV6-1
J: TRBJ1-2
size: few
D: TRBD1

CDR3: CASSERLVNYEQYF
DNA: TGTGCCAGCAGTGAACGGCTAGTAAACTACGAGCAGTACTTC
V: TRBV2
J: TRBJ2-7
size: NA
D: NA

CDR3: CASSPIQTGGYNYGYTF
DNA: TGTGCCAGCAGTCCAATCCAGACAGGGGGCTATAACTATGGCTACACCTTC
V: TRBV5-6
J: TRBJ1-2
size: NA
D: TRBD1

CDR3: CAISGQGAGEQYF
DNA: TGTGCCATCTCGGGACAGGGGGCCGGAGAGCAGTACTTC
V: TRBV10-3
J: TRBJ2-7
size: NA
D: TRBD1

CDR3: CASSIQTGPAFF
DNA: TGTGCCAGCAGCATACAGACAGGCCCAGCTTTCTTT
V: TRBV11-2
J: TRBJ1-1
size: NA
D: NA

CDR3: CASTDRDEQYF
DNA: TGCGCCAGCACCGACAGGGACGAGCAGTACTTC
V: TRBV5-1
J: TRBJ2-7
size: NA
D: TRBD1

CDR3: CASSLAGDRVGETQYF
DNA: TGTGCCAGCAGCTTAGCGGGGGACAGGGTAGGAGAGACCCAGTACTTC
V: TRBV7-9
J: TRBJ2-5
size: NA
D: TRBD1

CDR3: CASSQVTGGYTF
DNA: TGTGCCAGCAGCCAAGTAACAGGGGGCTACACCTTC
V: TRBV14
J: TRBJ1-2
size: NA
D: NA

CDR3: CASIPGTSTDTQYF
DNA: TGCGCCAGCATACCCGGGACAAGCACAGATACGCAGTATTTT
V: TRBV5-1
J: TRBJ2-3
size: NA
D: NA

CDR3: CATSRDLRTGGYEQYF
DNA: TGTGCCACCAGCAGAGATCTCAGGACAGGGGGCTACGAGCAGTACTTC
V: TRBV15
J: TRBJ2-7
size: NA
D: TRBD1

CDR3: CASTRTRGNQPQHF
DNA: TGTGCCAGTACCCGGACCCGGGGCAATCAGCCCCAGCATTTT
V: TRBV2
J: TRBJ1-5
size: NA
D: NA

CDR3: CASSPNRGYLNTEAFF
DNA: TGTGCCAGTAGTCCCAACAGGGGGTACTTGAACACTGAAGCTTTCTTT
V: TRBV19
J: TRBJ1-1
size: NA
D: TRBD1